This T cell receptor beta chain comes out of a study of early T cells in non-severe SARS-CoV-2 infection. About the study: Sequencing of bulk RNA from unsorted whole blood was done, without chain pairing.

Broader study findings: Using VDJdb, the matching emphasized anti-spike CD8 responses while missing private and CD4 specificities.

Individual cDNA molecules were tagged with unique molecular identifiers. In TCRdb, the 5' RACE reads were re-called with MiXCR into one record per CDR3 protein. The table lists 25,000 to 30,000 distinct CDR3 sequences, approximately 4.8% of them singletons. Within the sample, this clonotype is medium-sized. What it recognizes is unknown. The clonotype originates from an adult who was a healthcare worker with PCR-confirmed SARS-CoV-2 infection or an uninfected control (not recorded which). Sequencing was carried out using whole blood.

As DNA, the CDR3 is TGTGCCAGCAGCTTCCCGTTGGCCTACAATGAGCAGTTCTTC. This gives the protein CASSFPLAYNEQFF. The V and J genes are TRBV11-2 and TRBJ2-1; no firm D call. V lost 3 bases to trimming and J lost 2 bases, with 8 bases between them. Germline V CDR1 and CDR2: SGHAT, FQNNGV. This CDR3 has 14 residues.